The rows below give T cell receptor beta chains drawn from one sample of a study of CD8+ T cells in alopecia areata. Some clones are missing from TCRdb's copy, which holds only in-frame ones; the method was immunoSEQ multiplex PCR. There are under 150,000 clones in the sample; approximately 57% occur only once, and 5.7% lies in the top ten. Source: CD4+ T cells sorted from blood, taken at week 4, from a patient treated with tofacitinib. These receptors were collected from a human donor with alopecia areata. Both conserved end residues are part of each CDR3. Fields, in order: CDR3 DNA, CDR3 protein, J gene, CDR3 length, V gene, D gene, clone size. A D gene is named only where the DNA matches it firmly. Where a row states a size, it is once, few, many or the class of an expanded clone; other rows omit it.

TGTGCCAGCAGCCGAACGACAGGGGCCAACGTCCTGACTTTC,CASSRTTGANVLTF,TRBJ2-6,14,TRBV11-1,.,few
TGTGCCAGCAGCTTAGGATTGGGAAGCTCCTACGAGCAGTACTTC,CASSLGLGSSYEQYF,TRBJ2-7,15,TRBV5-6,.,.
TGCAGCGTTGGAGAGGACACTGAAGCTTTCTTT,CSVGEDTEAFF,TRBJ1-1,11,TRBV29-1,.,few
TGCAGTTTGACTAGGGCCACAGATACGCAGTATTTT,CSLTRATDTQYF,TRBJ2-3,12,TRBV29-1,.,.
TGTGCCAGCAGTTACCGGGGAGGTCAGTCACCCCTCCACTTT,CASSYRGGQSPLHF,TRBJ1-6,14,TRBV6-5,.,.
TGTGCCAGCAGCCCGCCTGGAGGGGACATTCAGTACTTC,CASSPPGGDIQYF,TRBJ2-4,13,TRBV7-9,.,.
TGTGCCGGGGACCGGGGACAGGGAAGCCTTCTAGCCAAAAACATTCAGTACTTC,CAGDRGQGSLLAKNIQYF,TRBJ2-4,18,TRBV30,TRBD1,.
TGCGCCAGCAGCGTGGGACTCCACAATCAGCCCCAGCATTTT,CASSVGLHNQPQHF,TRBJ1-5,14,TRBV4-3,.,.
TGTGCCAGCAGCCATCGGGACAGGCCCTTGAGAGAGCAGTACTTC,CASSHRDRPLREQYF,TRBJ2-7,15,TRBV14,TRBD1,.
TGTGCCAGCAGCCAAGGTCCTTCGGAGACCCAGTACTTC,CASSQGPSETQYF,TRBJ2-5,13,TRBV4-2,.,.
TGTGCCACCAGCAGAGATCGTCGGGTGCGTCAGCCCCAGCATTTT,CATSRDRRVRQPQHF,TRBJ1-5,15,TRBV15,.,few
TGTGCCTGGACTTGGGACAGGGGGGCAGATACGCAGTATTTT,CAWTWDRGADTQYF,TRBJ2-3,14,TRBV30,TRBD1,.
TGTGCCAGTAGTAGGGGGTTCCAAGAGACCCAGTACTTC,CASSRGFQETQYF,TRBJ2-5,13,TRBV19,.,.
TGTGCCAGCAGCTTAGCCTTGGCTTACAATGAGCAGTTCTTC,CASSLALAYNEQFF,TRBJ2-1,14,TRBV7-8,.,.
TGTGCCAGCAGCTTAGTATCACGCGCGAGCTCCTACAATGAGCAGTTCTTC,CASSLVSRASSYNEQFF,TRBJ2-1,17,TRBV7-8,.,.
TGTGCCTGGCGCCAGGGAAACACCGGGGAGCTGTTTTTT,CAWRQGNTGELFF,TRBJ2-2,13,TRBV30,.,.
TGCAGTGCCCTCGCTGGGGGATATCGGTTCTTC,CSALAGGYRFF,TRBJ2-1,11,TRBV20-1,.,.
TGTGCCAGCAGCCCCTACCGCGCAGCGGACACTGAAGCTTTCTTT,CASSPYRAADTEAFF,TRBJ1-1,15,TRBV7-9,.,.
TGTGCCAGCAGACGGACCGGGACAAGGGCTTTCTTT,CASRRTGTRAFF,TRBJ1-1,12,TRBV6-5,.,.
TGTGCCATCAGTAGAGCCACTAGCGGAGCCTCTCCCGGCGAGCAGTACTTC,CAISRATSGASPGEQYF,TRBJ2-7,17,TRBV10-3,TRBD2,.
TGTGCCAGCAGAAGGAGGGACAGAGAAGCTTTCTTT,CASRRRDREAFF,TRBJ1-1,12,TRBV14,TRBD1,.
TGTGCCAGCAGCTTATATGCGGGGTGGAACAATGAGCAGTTCTTC,CASSLYAGWNNEQFF,TRBJ2-1,15,TRBV7-3,.,.
TGTGCCAGCAGCCAAGATCGGCCGGAGCCCCAGCATTTT,CASSQDRPEPQHF,TRBJ1-5,13,TRBV4-2,.,.
TGCGCCAGCAGCCAAGATCCCAGGAGCGCTAACTATGGCTACACCTTC,CASSQDPRSANYGYTF,TRBJ1-2,16,TRBV4-3,.,.
TGTGCCAGCACCTTGACAGGGACACCGACTGAAGCTTTCTTT,CASTLTGTPTEAFF,TRBJ1-1,14,TRBV5-6,TRBD1,.
TGTGCCAGTAGTGAAAGACACTACGGGCAGCAGTACTTC,CASSERHYGQQYF,TRBJ2-7,13,TRBV19,.,.
TGTGCCTGGAGCCCTCAACTCAGGGGATATCAGCCCCAGCATTTT,CAWSPQLRGYQPQHF,TRBJ1-5,15,TRBV30,.,.
TGTGCCAGCAGCGTACGGGAGTGGGGGGACAATGAGCAGTTCTTC,CASSVREWGDNEQFF,TRBJ2-1,15,TRBV9,.,.
TGCAGTGCTAGAGACGATTGGGAAACAAGTTTT,CSARDDWETSF,TRBJ1-1,11,TRBV20-1,.,once
TGTGCCAGCAGCTCCGGGCCCGGGGACGAGCAGTACTTC,CASSSGPGDEQYF,TRBJ2-7,13,TRBV11-2,.,.